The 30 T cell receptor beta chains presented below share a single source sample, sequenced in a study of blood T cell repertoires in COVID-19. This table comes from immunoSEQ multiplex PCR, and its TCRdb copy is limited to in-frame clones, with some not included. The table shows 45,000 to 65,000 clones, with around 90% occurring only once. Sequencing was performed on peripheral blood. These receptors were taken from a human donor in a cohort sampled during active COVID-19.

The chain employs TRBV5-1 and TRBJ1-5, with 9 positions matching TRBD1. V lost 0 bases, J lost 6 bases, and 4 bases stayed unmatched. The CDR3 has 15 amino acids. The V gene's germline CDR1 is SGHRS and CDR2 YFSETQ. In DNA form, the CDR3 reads TGCGCCAGCAGCTTGGACAGGGGGCCGGGTCAGCCCCAGCATTTT. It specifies CASSLDRGPGQPQHF.

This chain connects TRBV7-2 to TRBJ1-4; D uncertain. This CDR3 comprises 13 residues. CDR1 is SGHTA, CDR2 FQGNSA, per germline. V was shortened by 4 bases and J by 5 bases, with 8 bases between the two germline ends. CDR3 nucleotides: TGTGCCAGCAGCTCCTCCCTGAATGAAAAACTGTTTTTT. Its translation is CASSSSLNEKLFF.

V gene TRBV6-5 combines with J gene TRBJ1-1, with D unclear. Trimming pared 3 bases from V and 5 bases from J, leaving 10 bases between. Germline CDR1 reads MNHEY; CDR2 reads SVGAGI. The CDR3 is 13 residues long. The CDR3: CASSYRSETEAFF. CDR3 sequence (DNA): TGTGCCAGCAGTTATCGTTCCGAGACTGAAGCTTTCTTT.

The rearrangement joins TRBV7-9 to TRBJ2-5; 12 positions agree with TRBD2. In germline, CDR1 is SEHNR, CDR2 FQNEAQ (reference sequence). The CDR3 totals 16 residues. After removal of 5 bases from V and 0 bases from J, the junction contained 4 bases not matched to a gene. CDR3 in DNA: TGTGCCAGCAGCCGGGGGACTAGCGGGCACCAAGAGACCCAGTACTTC. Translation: CASSRGTSGHQETQYF.

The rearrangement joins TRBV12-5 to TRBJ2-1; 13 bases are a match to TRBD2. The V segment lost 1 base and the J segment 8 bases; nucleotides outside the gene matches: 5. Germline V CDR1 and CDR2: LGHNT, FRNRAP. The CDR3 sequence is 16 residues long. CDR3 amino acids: CASGLGGLAGLDEQFF. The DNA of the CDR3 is TGTGCTAGTGGTTTGGGGGGACTAGCGGGACTGGATGAGCAGTTCTTC.

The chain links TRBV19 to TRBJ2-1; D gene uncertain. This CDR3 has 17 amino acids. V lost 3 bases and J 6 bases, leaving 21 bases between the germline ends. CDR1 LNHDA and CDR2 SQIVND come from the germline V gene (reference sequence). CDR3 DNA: TGTGCCAGTAGTATTAGGCTTACTCTAGAAATGGCCAATGAGCAGTTCTTC. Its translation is CASSIRLTLEMANEQFF.

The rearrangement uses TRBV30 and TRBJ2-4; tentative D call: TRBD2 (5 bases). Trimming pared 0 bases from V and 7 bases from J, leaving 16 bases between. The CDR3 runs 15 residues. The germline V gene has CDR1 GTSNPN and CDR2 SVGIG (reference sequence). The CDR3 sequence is CAWSVGGTGGNIQYF. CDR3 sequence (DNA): TGTGCCTGGAGTGTAGGTGGCACGGGCGGGAACATTCAGTACTTC.

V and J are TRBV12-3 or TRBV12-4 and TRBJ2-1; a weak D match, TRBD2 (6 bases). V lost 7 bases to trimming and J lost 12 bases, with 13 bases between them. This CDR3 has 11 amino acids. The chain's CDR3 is CASTSVGGQFF. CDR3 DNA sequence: TGTGCCAGCACCTCAGTCGGGGGGCAGTTCTTC.

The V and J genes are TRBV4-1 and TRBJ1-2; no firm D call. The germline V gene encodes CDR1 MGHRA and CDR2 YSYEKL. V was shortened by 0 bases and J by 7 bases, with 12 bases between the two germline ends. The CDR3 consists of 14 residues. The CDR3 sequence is CASSQDYSTFGYTF. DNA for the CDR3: TGCGCCAGCAGCCAAGATTATAGTACTTTTGGCTACACCTTC.

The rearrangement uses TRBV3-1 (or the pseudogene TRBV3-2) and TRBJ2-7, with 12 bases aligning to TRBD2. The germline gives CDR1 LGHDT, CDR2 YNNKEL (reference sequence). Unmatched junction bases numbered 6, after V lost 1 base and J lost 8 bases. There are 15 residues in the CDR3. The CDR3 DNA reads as TGTGCCAGCAGCCAAGGCGGGACTAGCGGGTATCAGCAGTACTTC. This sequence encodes CASSQGGTSGYQQYF.

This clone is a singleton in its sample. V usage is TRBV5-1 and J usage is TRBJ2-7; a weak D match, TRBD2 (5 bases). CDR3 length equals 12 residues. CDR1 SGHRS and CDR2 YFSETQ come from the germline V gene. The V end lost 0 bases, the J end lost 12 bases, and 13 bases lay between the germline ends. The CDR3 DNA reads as TGCGCCAGCAGCTTGGGAGCGGAGGCCCCGTACTTC. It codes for CASSLGAEAPYF.

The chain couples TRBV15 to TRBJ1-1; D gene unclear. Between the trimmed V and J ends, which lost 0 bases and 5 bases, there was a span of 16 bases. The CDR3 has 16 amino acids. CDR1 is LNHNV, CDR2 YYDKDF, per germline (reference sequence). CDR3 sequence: CATSRENRPRGTEAFF. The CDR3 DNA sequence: TGTGCCACCAGCAGAGAAAACCGACCCCGAGGTACTGAAGCTTTCTTT.

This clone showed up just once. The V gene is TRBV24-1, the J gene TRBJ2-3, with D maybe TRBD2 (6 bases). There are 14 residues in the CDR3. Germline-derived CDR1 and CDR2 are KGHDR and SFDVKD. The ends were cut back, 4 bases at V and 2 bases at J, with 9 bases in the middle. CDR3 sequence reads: CATSEAGPTDTQYF. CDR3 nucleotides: TGTGCCACCAGTGAGGCGGGGCCCACAGATACGCAGTATTTT.

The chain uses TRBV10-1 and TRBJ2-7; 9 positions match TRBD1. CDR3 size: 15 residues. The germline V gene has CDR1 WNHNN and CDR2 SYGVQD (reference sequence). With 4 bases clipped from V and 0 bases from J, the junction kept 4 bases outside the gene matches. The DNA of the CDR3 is TGCGCCAGCAGTGGGGGACAGGGACCCTCCTACGAGCAGTACTTC. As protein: CASSGGQGPSYEQYF.

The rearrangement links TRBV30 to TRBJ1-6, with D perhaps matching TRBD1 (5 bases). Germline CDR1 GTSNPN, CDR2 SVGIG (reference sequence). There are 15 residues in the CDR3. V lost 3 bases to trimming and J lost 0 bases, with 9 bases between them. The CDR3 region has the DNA TGTGCCTGGAGGAGCGGGACCTCCTATAATTCACCCCTCCACTTT. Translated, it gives CAWRSGTSYNSPLHF.

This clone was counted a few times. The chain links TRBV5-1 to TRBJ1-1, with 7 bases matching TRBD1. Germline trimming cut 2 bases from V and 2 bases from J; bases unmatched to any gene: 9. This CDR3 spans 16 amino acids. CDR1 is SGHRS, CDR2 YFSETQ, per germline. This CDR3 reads CASSFTAGQINTEAFF. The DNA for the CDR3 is TGCGCCAGCAGCTTTACCGCGGGACAGATTAACACTGAAGCTTTCTTT.

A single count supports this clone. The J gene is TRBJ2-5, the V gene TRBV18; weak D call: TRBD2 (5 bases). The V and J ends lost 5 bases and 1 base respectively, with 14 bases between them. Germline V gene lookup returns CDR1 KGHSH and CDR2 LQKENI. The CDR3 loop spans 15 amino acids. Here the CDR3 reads CASSISTGSQETQYF. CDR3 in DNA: TGTGCCAGCTCAATCTCAACTGGGAGCCAAGAGACCCAGTACTTC.

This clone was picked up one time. This CDR3 reads CASSYRRQGAGELFF. CDR3 in DNA: TGTGCCAGCAGTTACCGGCGACAGGGGGCAGGGGAGCTGTTTTTT. This sequence joins TRBV6-5 and TRBJ2-2; 10 nucleotides align to TRBD1. The CDR3 has 15 residues. The V gene end was trimmed by 2 bases and the J gene end by 8 bases; junction bases not matched to a gene: 5. Germline V gene sequence: CDR1 MNHEY, CDR2 SVGAGI.

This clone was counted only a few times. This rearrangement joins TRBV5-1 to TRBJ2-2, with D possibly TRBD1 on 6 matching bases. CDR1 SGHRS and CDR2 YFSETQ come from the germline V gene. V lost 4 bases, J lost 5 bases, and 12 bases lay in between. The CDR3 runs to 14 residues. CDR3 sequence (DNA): TGCGCCAGCAGCCTCATGCAGGGGACCGGGGAGCTGTTTTTT. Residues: CASSLMQGTGELFF.

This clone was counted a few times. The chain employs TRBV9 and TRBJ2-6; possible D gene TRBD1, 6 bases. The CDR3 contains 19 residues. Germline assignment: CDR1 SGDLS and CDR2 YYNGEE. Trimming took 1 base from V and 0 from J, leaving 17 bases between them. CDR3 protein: CASSVQERQALSGANVLTF. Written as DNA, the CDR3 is TGTGCCAGCAGCGTACAAGAGAGACAGGCTCTCTCTGGGGCCAACGTCCTGACTTTC.

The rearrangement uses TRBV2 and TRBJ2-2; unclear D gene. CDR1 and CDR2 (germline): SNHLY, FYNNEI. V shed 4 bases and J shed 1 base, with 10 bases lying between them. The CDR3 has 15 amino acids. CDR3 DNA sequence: TGTGCCAGCAGTGGGGCAGCTTTGAACACCGGGGAGCTGTTTTTT. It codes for CASSGAALNTGELFF. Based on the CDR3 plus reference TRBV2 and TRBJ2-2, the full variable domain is EPEVTQTPSHQVTQMGQEVILRCVPISNHLYFYWYRQILGQKVEFLVSFYNNEISEKSEIFDDQFSVERPDGSNFTLKIRSTKLEDSAMYFCASSGAALNTGELFFGEGSRLTVL.

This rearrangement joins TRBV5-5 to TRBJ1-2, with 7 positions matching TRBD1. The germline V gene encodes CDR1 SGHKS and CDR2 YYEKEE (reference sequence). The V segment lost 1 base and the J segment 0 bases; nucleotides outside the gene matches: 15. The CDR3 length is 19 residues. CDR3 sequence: CASSLRVAGGPSANYGYTF. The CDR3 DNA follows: TGTGCCAGCAGCTTGAGAGTGGCAGGGGGACCTAGCGCTAACTATGGCTACACCTTC.

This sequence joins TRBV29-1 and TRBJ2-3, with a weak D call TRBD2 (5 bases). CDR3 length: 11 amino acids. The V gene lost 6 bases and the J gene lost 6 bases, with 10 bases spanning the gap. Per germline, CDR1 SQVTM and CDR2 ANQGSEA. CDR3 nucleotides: TGCAGCGTCTTGAGGGCTGATACGCAGTATTTT. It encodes CSVLRADTQYF.

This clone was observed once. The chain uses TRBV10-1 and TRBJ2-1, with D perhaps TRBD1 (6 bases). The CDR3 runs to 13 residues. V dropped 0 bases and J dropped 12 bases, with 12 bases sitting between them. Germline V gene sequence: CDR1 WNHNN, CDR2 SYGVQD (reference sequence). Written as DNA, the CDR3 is TGCGCCAGCAGTGAGTCGAATAGGGGGAGGCAGTTCTTC. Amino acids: CASSESNRGRQFF.

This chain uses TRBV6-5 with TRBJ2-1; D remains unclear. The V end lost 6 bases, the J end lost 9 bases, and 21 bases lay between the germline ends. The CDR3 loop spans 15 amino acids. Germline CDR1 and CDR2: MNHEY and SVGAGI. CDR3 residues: CASRYDPRGGGEQFF. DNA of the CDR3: TGTGCCAGCAGATATGACCCTCGCGGTGGCGGTGAGCAGTTCTTC.

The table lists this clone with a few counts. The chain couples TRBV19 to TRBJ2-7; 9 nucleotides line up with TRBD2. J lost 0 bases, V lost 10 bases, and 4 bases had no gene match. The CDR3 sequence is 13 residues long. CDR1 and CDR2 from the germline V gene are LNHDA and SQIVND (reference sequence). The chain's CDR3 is CATSGRNSYEQYF. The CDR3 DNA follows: TGTGCCACCAGCGGGAGGAACTCCTACGAGCAGTACTTC.

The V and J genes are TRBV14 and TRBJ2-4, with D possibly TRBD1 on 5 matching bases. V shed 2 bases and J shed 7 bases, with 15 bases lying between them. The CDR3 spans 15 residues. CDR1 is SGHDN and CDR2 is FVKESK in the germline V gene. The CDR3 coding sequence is TGTGCCAGCAGCCAAATGGAAGGCCCAGGGAACATTCAGTACTTC. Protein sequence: CASSQMEGPGNIQYF.

CDR3 region: CASSLYPEVRTEAFF. CDR3 bases: TGTGCCAGCAGCCTGTACCCAGAGGTCCGGACTGAAGCTTTCTTT. The rearrangement joins TRBV7-2 to TRBJ1-1; D ambiguous. Germline loops: CDR1 SGHTA, CDR2 FQGNSA. The CDR3 runs to 15 residues. The V end was cut by 5 bases, the J end by 5 bases, with 18 bases between.

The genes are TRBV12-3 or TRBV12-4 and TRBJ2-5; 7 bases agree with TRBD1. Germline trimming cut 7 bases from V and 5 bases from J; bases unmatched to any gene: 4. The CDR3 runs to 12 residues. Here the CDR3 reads CASNLQGETQYF. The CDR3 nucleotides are TGTGCCAGCAACTTACAGGGGGAGACCCAGTACTTC.

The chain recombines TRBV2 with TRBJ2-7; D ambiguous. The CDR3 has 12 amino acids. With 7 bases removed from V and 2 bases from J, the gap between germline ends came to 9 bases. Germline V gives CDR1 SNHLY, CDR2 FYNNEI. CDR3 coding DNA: TGTGCCAGCACGAGGTTAACCTACGAGCAGTACTTC. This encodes CASTRLTYEQYF.